This T cell receptor (beta chain) is drawn from a study of chemoradiotherapy in HPV16-positive cancers. Looking at the study overall: Functional T-cell assays on two HPV16-positive patients' cells defined candidate HPV-specific clones and common TCR motifs. Broader study findings: In HPV16-positive patients, HPV-responsive T-cell expansion tracked better recurrence-free survival. Non-HPV-specific T cells did not expand in tumors during treatment, whereas candidate HPV-specific clones and E7-related motifs did.

About this clone: Its specificity is unknown.

Data came from immunoSEQ multiplex PCR; TCRdb stores just in-frame clones and leaves some out. The sample contains 10,000 to 15,000 clones, about 60% of which appear only once. CDR1 is GTSNPN and CDR2 is SVGIG in the germline V gene (reference sequence). V shed 2 bases and J shed 12 bases, with 11 bases lying between them. The CDR3 has 12 residues. This specimen was taken from a patient who underwent chemoradiotherapy. The chain recombines TRBV30 with TRBJ1-6; D gene unclear. The clonotype comes from a human donor with HPV-associated anogenital cancer. The CDR3 protein is CAWSYEPGPLHF. In nucleotides, the CDR3 is TGTGCCTGGAGTTACGAGCCCGGACCCCTCCACTTT.